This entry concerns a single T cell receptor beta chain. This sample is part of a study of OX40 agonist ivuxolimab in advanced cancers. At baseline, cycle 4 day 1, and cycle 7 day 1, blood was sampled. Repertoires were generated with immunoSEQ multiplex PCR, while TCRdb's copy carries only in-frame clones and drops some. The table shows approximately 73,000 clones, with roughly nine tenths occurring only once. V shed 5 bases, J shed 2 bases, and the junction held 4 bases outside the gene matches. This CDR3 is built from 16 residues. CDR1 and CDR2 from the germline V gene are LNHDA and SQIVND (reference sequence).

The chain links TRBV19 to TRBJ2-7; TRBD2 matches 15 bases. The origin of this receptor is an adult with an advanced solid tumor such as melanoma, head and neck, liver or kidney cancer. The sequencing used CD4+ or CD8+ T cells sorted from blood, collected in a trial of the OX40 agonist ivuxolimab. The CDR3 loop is CASSAGLAGGTYEQYF. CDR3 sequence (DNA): TGTGCCAGTAGTGCCGGACTAGCGGGAGGGACCTACGAGCAGTACTTC. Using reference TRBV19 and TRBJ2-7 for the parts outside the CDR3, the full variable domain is DGGITQSPKYLFRKEGQNVTLSCEQNLNHDAMYWYRQDPGQGLRLIYYSQIVNDFQKGDIAEGYSVSREKKESFPLTVTSAQKNPTAFYLCASSAGLAGGTYEQYFGPGTRLTVT.